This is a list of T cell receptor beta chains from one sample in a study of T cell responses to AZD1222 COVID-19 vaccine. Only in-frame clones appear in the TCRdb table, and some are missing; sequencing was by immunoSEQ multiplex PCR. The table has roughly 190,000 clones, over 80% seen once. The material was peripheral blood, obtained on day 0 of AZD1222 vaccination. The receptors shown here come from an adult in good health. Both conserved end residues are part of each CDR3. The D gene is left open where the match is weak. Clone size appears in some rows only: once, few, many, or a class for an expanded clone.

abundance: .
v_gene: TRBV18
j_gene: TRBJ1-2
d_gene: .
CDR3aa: CASSPVTEGDGYTF
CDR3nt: TGTGCCAGCTCACCGGTAACGGAGGGAGACGGCTACACCTTC

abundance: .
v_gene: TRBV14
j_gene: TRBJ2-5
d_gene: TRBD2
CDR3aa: CASSLLGGFQETQYF
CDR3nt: TGTGCCAGCAGTCTACTCGGGGGGTTCCAAGAGACCCAGTACTTC

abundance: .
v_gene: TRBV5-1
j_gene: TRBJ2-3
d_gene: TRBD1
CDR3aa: CASSFYPGTGTTTDTQYF
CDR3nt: TGCGCCAGCAGCTTTTACCCCGGGACAGGGACGACGACAGATACGCAGTATTTT

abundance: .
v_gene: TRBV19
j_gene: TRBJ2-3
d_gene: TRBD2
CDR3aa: CASIKTPGGDTDTQYF
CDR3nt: TGTGCCAGTATAAAAACGCCGGGAGGGGACACAGATACGCAGTATTTT

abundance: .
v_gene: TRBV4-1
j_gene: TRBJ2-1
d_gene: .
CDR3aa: CASSQEGRVEEQFF
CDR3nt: TGCGCCAGCAGCCAAGAGGGCAGGGTAGAGGAGCAGTTCTTC

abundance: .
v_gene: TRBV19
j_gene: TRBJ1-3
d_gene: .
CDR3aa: CASTQQAPNSGNTIYF
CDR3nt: TGTGCCAGTACCCAACAGGCCCCGAACTCTGGAAACACCATATATTTT

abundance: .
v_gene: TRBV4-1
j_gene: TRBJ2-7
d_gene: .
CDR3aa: CASSQDRVAHEQYF
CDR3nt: TGCGCCAGCAGCCAAGACAGGGTAGCCCACGAGCAGTACTTC

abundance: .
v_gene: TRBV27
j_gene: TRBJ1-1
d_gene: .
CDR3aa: CASRPGGNTEAFF
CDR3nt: TGTGCCAGCAGGCCCGGGGGGAACACTGAAGCTTTCTTT

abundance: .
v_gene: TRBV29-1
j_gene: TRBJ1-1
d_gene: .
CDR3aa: CSVGQQNTEAFF
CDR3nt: TGCAGCGTCGGACAGCAGAACACTGAAGCTTTCTTT

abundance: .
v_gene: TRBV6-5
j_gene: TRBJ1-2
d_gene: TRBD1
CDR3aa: CASSLSGQGWSYTF
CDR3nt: TGTGCCAGCAGTCTATCAGGACAGGGCTGGAGCTACACCTTC

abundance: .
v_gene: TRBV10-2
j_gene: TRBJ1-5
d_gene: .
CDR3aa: CASSTGLAQPQHF
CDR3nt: TGCGCCAGTTCAACAGGGTTGGCTCAGCCCCAGCATTTT

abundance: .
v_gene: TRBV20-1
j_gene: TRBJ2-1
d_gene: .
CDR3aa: CSASSTGRVNEQFF
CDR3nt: TGCAGTGCTAGTTCGACAGGCCGCGTAAATGAGCAGTTCTTC

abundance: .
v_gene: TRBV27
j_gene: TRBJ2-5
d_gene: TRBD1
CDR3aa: CASSLRSGGRGTQYF
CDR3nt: TGTGCCAGCAGTTTAAGGTCAGGGGGTAGAGGGACCCAGTACTTC

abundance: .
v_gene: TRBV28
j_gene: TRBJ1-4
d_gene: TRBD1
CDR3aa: CASSLPPGQGAREKLFF
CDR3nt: TGTGCCAGCAGTTTACCTCCGGGACAGGGGGCGAGGGAAAAACTGTTTTTT

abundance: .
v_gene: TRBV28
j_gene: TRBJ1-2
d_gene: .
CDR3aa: CASSFNEALGYTF
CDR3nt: TGTGCCAGCAGTTTTAATGAGGCGCTCGGCTACACCTTC

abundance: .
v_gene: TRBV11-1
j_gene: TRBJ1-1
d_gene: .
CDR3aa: CASSLAYTAGRAEAFF
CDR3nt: TGTGCCAGCAGCTTAGCGTATACCGCTGGAAGGGCTGAAGCTTTCTTT

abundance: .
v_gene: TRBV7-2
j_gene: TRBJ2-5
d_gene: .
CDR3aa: CASSTAQETQYF
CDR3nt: TGTGCCAGCAGCACCGCCCAGGAGACCCAGTACTTC

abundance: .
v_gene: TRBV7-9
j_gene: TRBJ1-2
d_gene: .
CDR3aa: CASSFAQGHGYTF
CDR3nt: TGTGCCAGCAGCTTCGCACAGGGACATGGCTACACCTTC

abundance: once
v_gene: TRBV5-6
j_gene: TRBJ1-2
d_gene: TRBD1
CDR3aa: CASSLGTGYGYTF
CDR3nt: TGTGCCAGCAGCTTGGGGACAGGCTATGGCTACACCTTC

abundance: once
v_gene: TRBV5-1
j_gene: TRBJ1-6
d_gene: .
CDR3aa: CASSYDLMGNSPLHF
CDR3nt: TGCGCCAGCAGCTACGACCTTATGGGGAATTCACCCCTCCACTTT

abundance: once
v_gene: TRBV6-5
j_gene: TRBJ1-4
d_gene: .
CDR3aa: CASSRTVDEKLFF
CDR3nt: TGTGCCAGCAGCAGAACGGTGGATGAAAAACTGTTTTTT

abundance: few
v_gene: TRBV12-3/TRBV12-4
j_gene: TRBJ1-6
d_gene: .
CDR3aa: CASSLYNSPLHF
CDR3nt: TGTGCCAGCAGTCTATATAATTCACCCCTCCACTTT

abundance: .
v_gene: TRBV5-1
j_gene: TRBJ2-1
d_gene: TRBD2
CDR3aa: CASSSHGTSGTSSYNEQFF
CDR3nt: TGCGCCAGCAGCTCACACGGGACTAGCGGGACTAGCTCCTACAATGAGCAGTTCTTC

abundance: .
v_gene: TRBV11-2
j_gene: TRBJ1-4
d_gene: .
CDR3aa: CASSLEGGRVGKLFF
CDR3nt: TGTGCCAGCAGCTTAGAAGGGGGGCGCGTCGGAAAACTGTTTTTT

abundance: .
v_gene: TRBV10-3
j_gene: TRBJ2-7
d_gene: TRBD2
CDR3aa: CAISGTSDSYEQYF
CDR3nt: TGTGCCATCAGTGGAACTAGCGACTCCTACGAGCAGTACTTC

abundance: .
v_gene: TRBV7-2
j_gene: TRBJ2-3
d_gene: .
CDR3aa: CASSRPQGGTDTQYF
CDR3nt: TGTGCCAGCAGCCGCCCACAGGGAGGCACAGATACGCAGTATTTT

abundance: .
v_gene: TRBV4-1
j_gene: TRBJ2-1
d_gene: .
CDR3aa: CASSQDMGQRLNEQFF
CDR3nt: TGCGCCAGCAGCCAAGATATGGGTCAGCGTTTGAATGAGCAGTTCTTC

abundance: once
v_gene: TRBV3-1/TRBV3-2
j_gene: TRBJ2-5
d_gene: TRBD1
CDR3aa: CASSQAARTGRGTQYF
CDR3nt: TGTGCCAGCAGCCAAGCCGCAAGGACAGGCCGCGGGACCCAGTACTTC

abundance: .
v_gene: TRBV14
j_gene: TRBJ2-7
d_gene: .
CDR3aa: CASSPGGEQYF
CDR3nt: TGTGCCAGCAGCCCCGGGGGCGAGCAGTACTTC

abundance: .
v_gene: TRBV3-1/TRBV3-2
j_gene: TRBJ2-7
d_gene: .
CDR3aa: CASSGSWGSHEQYF
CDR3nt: TGTGCCAGCAGCGGATCGTGGGGGAGCCACGAGCAGTACTTC

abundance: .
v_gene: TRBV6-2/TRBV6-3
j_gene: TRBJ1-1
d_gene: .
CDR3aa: CASSTVGGEAFF
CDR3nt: TGTGCCAGCAGTACGGTGGGGGGTGAAGCTTTCTTT

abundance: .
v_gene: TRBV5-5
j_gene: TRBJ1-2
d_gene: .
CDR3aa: CASSLEPGVSGYGYTF
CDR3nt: TGTGCCAGCAGCTTGGAACCCGGAGTCTCGGGCTATGGCTACACCTTC

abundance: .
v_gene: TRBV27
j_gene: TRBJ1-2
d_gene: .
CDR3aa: CASSLSQGVYGYTF
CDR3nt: TGTGCCAGCAGTTTATCACAGGGTGTCTATGGCTACACCTTC

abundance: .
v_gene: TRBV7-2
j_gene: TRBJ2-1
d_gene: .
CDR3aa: CASSLGAGMVEQFF
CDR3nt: TGTGCCAGCAGCTTAGGCGCCGGTATGGTTGAGCAGTTCTTC

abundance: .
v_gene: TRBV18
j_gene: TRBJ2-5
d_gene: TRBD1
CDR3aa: CASSRDRETQYF
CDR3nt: TGTGCCAGCTCCCGGGACAGGGAGACCCAGTACTTC

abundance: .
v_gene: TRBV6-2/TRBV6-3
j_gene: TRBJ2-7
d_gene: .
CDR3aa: CASSYARTTVLYEQYF
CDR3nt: TGTGCCAGCAGTTACGCTCGAACGACAGTACTTTACGAGCAGTACTTC

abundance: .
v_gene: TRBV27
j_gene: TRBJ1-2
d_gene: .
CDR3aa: CASSLLGTRYGYTF
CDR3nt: TGTGCCAGCAGTTTATTAGGGACGAGGTATGGCTACACCTTC

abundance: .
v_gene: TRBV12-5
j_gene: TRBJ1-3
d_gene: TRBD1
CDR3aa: CASGRDRGPISGNTIYF
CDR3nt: TGTGCTAGTGGGCGAGACAGGGGCCCTATCTCTGGAAACACCATATATTTT

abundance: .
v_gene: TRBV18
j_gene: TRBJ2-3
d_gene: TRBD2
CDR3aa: CASSPTSGSTDTQYF
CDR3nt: TGTGCCAGCTCACCAACTAGCGGCAGCACAGATACGCAGTATTTT